This section outlines one T cell receptor beta chain sequence together with its context. Its binding antigen is unknown. Per-base quality was not reported, and no clone a single base away is much larger than it. The cohort comprised several hundred healthy bone marrow donors. At the time of sampling, every cohort member was nominally healthy, though immune exposures that went unrecorded were likely present. The donor tested CMV seropositive, placing the donor among the roughly 300 seropositive members of the cohort. Each donor provided a peripheral blood sample, and peripheral blood mononuclear cells were used for TCR beta sequencing. The Qiagen DNeasy Blood Extraction Kit was used to extract genomic DNA from the blood cell samples. The sample belongs to a study of cytomegalovirus exposure and HLA in healthy donors (dated by TCRdb to the late 2010s). As for the study more broadly: An earlier analysis of some 600 of the donors reported 276 Gb of sequence data and 117 million unique TCR beta sequences obtained from roughly 180 million T cells. Roughly 310 gigabases of sequencing data and tens of millions of unique TCR sequences were included in an early release covering roughly 600 HLA-typed donors. Of the approximately 400 genotyped donors, roughly 80% fell in the genetic ancestry cluster associated with self-reported Caucasian donors. The study aimed to test whether signatures of past pathogen exposure could be identified by cataloging public T cell receptors. The study used immunosequencing to profile the T cell repertoires of under 700 subjects and linked those repertoires to cytomegalovirus serostatus. In addition to the first cohort of around 670 subjects, a separate validation cohort of about 120 different subjects was used. High-throughput TCR immunosequencing, statistical association of individual TCRs with disease status, and machine learning were combined to predict cytomegalovirus infection status. A later analysis re-analyzed previously published TCR beta repertoires from 660 or so donors and added high-resolution HLA genotyping to study TCR occurrence patterns. Rather than drawing on any new phenotypic data, the later analysis identified candidate immune exposures from TCR beta sequences and the way those sequences occurred across donors. To decide whether each TCR beta V gene segment behaved as functional or pseudogenic, an earlier analysis of some 540 of the donors relied on high-throughput TCR beta sequencing. Donor age, sex, ethnicity and CMV serostatus were compiled alongside the repertoire data. A later genetic analysis used genome-wide SNP genotypes for about three fifths of the 666 donors, treating that subset as a discovery cohort. All discovery cohort repertoires had been generated using a single sequencing platform. HLA typing included class I and class II loci at four-digit resolution. Typing coverage differed by locus: A, B, C, DRB1 and DQB1 were typed in roughly 620-640 donors, DQA1 in about 560, DPA1 in 600 to 610, and DPB1 in 450 to 480. Because of strong linkage in the cohort, roughly 5 DR-DQ haplotypes were treated as single units for association and clustering. Among some 400 genotyped donors of the cohort, an average of roughly 230,000 unique TCR beta nucleotide sequences was sequenced per donor, of which roughly 18% were non-productive. What the study reported, not specific to this receptor: A later genetic analysis reported fewer N-insertions in productive TCRs among donors in an Asian-associated ancestry cluster than the approximately 670-donor mean. A further reported finding was that TCR beta sequences accurately predicted the HLA-A and HLA-B alleles for most subjects in the first cohort. The presence/absence analyses assumed that sequencing depth was roughly uniform across donors, and that assumption may not be true. Most TCR sequences were seen in very few donors, while some public TCRs were found in many individuals. Cytomegalovirus status was reported to be diagnosed by the classifier with high specificity and sensitivity in both the original and validation cohorts. The authors suggested that the approach could potentially be extended to other disease states and immunological phenotypes. Strong co-occurrence of HLA alleles, especially DR and DQ, made assigning TCR associations to individual alleles difficult. Correlated functional status among segregating V segments might be attributable to linkage disequilibrium, but an unknown experimental factor could not be ruled out. Because counts were too low, about 15 rarely observed V segments, including chromosome 9 orphons, were left out of the earlier analysis of 500 to 750 of the donors. Some IMGT-functional V segments, including TRBV6-2 and TRBV6-3, could not be distinguished by the 87-base-pair reads and were therefore excluded. A few of the identified cytomegalovirus-associated TCR beta chains were confirmed in vitro to be specific for cytomegalovirus antigens. The sequencing pipeline was judged likely to have produced a cluster of highly shared sequence variants as a technical artifact. For the cohort, immune exposure information was limited to CMV serostatus. HLA typing was unavailable for some donors at each locus, so association tests used only the typed subset. The study listed around 160 TCR beta chains as associated with cytomegalovirus. In a later analysis, about 16,000 TCR beta sequences were associated with specific HLA alleles at a false discovery rate of 0.05. Most CMV-associated TCR beta chains appeared to be HLA-restricted in a later analysis, and the HLA associations seemed to be driven largely by CMV exposure. V-gene and J-gene trimming of TCR beta chains was associated with a missense DCLRE1C variant in a later genetic analysis, and the association was replicated in an independent cohort. According to a later analysis, parvovirus B19, influenza, CMV and Epstein-Barr virus appeared linked to several top co-occurrence clusters. Broadly in line with IMGT annotations, most TCR beta V segments showed up in productive rearrangements about 90% or about 30% of the time in an earlier analysis of several hundred of the donors. Only TCR beta chains were sequenced in this cohort, and the absence of alpha or paired-chain data limited detectable features. According to a later analysis, TCR association rates differed among HLA loci, with DRB1 alleles showing the most associated TCRs and HLA-C alleles showing the fewest. In a later analysis, HLA-associated TCR beta chains showed more clonal expansion and lower generation probabilities than non-associated chains that were equally common.

V and J lose 7 bases and 0 bases, and a span of 15 bases separates them. The CDR3 starts with the cysteine, ends with the phenylalanine, and has 15 residues. Only the CDR3 region is kept as DNA, spanning 45 bases read in frame from base 1. CDR1 is given as MNHEY and CDR2 as SVGAGI, both from the germline V gene. To prepare the library, the immunoSEQ multiplex PCR assay was applied. For the multiplex PCR, a mixture combining 60 forward primers for TCR Vbeta segments and 13 reverse primers for TCR Jbeta segments was used. Amplification of the CDR3 region of rearranged TCR beta genes was performed with a multiplex PCR assay on genomic DNA. On the Illumina HiSeq System, the amplified TCR beta libraries were sequenced as 87-base-pair reads. In the paper's pipeline: Across the roughly 640 repertoires, a later analysis counted roughly 84 million unique TCR beta chains, approximately 10 million of which were shared by at least two donors. A nearest-neighbor algorithm error-corrected the raw reads and collapsed the reads into unique sequences, merging closely related sequences to remove PCR and sequencing errors. V, D and J gene segments were assigned by aligning CDR3 sequences to IMGT reference sequences. For a sequence to be retained, a match of at least six nucleotides was required to both a V gene segment and a J gene segment. A rearrangement counted as productive if the CDR3 had no stop codons and remained in frame with V and J, and every other rearrangement counted as non-productive. Following IMGT convention, CDR3 was defined as the stretch from the second conserved V-encoded cysteine to the conserved J-encoded phenylalanine. The earlier analysis of about 570 of the donors excluded any sequence lacking an unambiguous match to a single V gene segment. In an earlier analysis of 587 of the donors, V segments were called functional above 56.7% productive rearrangements and were called segregating when the between-donor standard deviation exceeded 5%. A statistical classification framework was developed to diagnose cytomegalovirus status using the catalog of TCR beta chain sequences. In a later analysis, TCR nucleotide sequences were compared against IMGT/GENE-DB human TR gene sequences so that V and J genes could be assigned. Using the TCRdist pipeline, a later analysis assigned CDR3 sequences along with most-parsimonious VDJ recombination scenarios. In a later analysis, every TCR beta chain was defined by the combination of its CDR3 amino acid sequence and its V-gene family, and reads without a unique V-gene family were dropped. As a way to deal with suspected cross-contamination and a sequencing artifact, a later analysis dropped over 550 nucleotide sequences that were highly shared and had low generation probability. A later analysis calculated a clonal expansion index for each public chain from normalized within-repertoire ranks of inferred template counts. Generation probabilities in a later analysis came from a VDJ recombination model fitted to out-of-frame rearrangements, and those results were checked against IGoR. In a later analysis, TCR-TCR, TCR-HLA and TCR-CMV co-occurrence was scored with hypergeometric tests, and a repertoire-size bias correction was applied to TCR pairs. To estimate false discovery rates, a later analysis permuted the HLA or CMV assignments 20 times. In a later analysis, co-occurring TCRs were grouped using DBSCAN, with TCRdist sequence similarity added in when clustering inside HLA-allele-positive subsets. Repertoires with fewer than 30,000 or more than 120,000 public chains, plus five repertoires with anomalous nucleotide sharing, were excluded from co-occurrence clustering. Imported from immuneACCESS, the table was reduced by TCRdb to in-frame sequences with V and J called. These copies leave out some clones; in studies compared against another copy, an unresolved V gene accounts for under half, and the cause of the remainder is not known. The V and J calls and clone size come from that table; D and trimming were worked out from the DNA. Present in this sample are approximately 100,000 clones, 75% to 80% of which were seen just once. 12% of the sample is in the top ten clones.

The sequenced material came from PBMCs. The chain is assembled from TRBV6-5 and TRBJ1-1; TRBD1 is perhaps the D gene, given 6 matching bases. The sequence was collected from a woman in her forties in good health and CMV-seropositive. The base sequence is TGTGCCAGCAACCCGACAGGAGACTTGAACACTGAAGCTTTCTTT. Its protein reads: CASNPTGDLNTEAFF.